This T cell receptor (beta chain) was found in a study of human T cells and chemical hapten exposure. As concerns this clonotype: The antigen is undetermined.

From the RACE reads, TCRdb called clonotypes with MiXCR, one entry per CDR3 protein. The sample carries some 42,000 distinct CDR3 sequences, around 10% recorded once. The V end lost 0 bases, the J end lost 13 bases, and 17 bases lay between the germline ends. Germline V lookup: CDR1 SGHRS, CDR2 YFSETQ. The CDR3 totals 13 residues. Time point denoted: patch test 2, 6 weeks after DPC sensitization. Treatment reported: therapeutic diphenylcyclopropenone sensitization with weekly scalp DPC. Alopecia patients deemed DPC-suitable, aged 18 to 70, excluding pregnancy. Findings and limits, study-wide: Sensitizing to DPC left TCRs with a frequency above 1 in 1000 unaltered. All donors were alopecia patients, so their immunity may differ from that of healthy people.

The TCR sequence derives from a woman between 40 and 50 years old with alopecia areata. Some clones in this sample may be carry-over from other donors' samples. V and J are TRBV5-1 and TRBJ2-7; D may be TRBD2 (6 bases). Sequences were derived from whole blood, sampled in connection with sensitization to the hapten diphenylcyclopropenone (DPC). The CDR3 here is CASSLETGGARYF. Here the CDR3 DNA reads TGCGCCAGCAGCTTGGAAACCGGGGGAGCACGCTACTTC. Together with reference TRBV5-1 and TRBJ2-7, the CDR3 gives the full variable domain: KAGVTQTPRYLIKTRGQQVTLSCSPISGHRSVSWYQQTPGQGLQFLFEYFSETQRNKGNFPGRFSGRQFSNSRSEMNVSTLELGDSALYLCASSLETGGARYFGPGTRLTVT.